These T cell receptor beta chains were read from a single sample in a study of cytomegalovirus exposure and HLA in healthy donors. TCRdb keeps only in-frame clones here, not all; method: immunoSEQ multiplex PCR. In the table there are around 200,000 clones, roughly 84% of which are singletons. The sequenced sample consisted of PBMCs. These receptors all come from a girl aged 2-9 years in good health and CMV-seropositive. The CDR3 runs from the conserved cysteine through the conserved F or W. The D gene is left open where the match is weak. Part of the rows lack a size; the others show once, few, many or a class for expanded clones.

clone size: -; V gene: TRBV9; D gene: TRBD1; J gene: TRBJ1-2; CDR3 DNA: TGTGCCAGCAGCGTGGACAGGGGAGATGGCTACACCTTC; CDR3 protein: CASSVDRGDGYTF
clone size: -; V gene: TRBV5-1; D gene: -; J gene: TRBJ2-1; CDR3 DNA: TGCGCCAGCAGCTTGGTCCCGGACAATGAGCAGTTCTTC; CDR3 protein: CASSLVPDNEQFF
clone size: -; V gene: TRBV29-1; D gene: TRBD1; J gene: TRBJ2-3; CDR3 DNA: TGCAGCGTTCCCCGGACAGGGGTTGGAGATACGCAGTATTTT; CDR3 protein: CSVPRTGVGDTQYF
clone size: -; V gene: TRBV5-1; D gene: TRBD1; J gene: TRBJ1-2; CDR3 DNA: TGCGCCAGCAAGGGACAGGGAGTCGGCTACACCTTC; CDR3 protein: CASKGQGVGYTF
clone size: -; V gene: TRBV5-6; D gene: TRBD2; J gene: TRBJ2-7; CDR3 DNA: TGTGCCAGCACCCGGGGGGGGGAGTTGCTGGAGCAGTACTTC; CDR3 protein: CASTRGGELLEQYF
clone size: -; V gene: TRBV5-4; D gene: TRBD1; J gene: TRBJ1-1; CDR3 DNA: TGTGCCAGCAGTACCAGACAGGGGACCGACCAAAACACTGAAGCTTTCTTT; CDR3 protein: CASSTRQGTDQNTEAFF
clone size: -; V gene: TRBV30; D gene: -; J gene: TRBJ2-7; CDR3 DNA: TGTGCCTGGAGTGTAGCGGAGGGGGCTTACGAGCAGTACTTC; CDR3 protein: CAWSVAEGAYEQYF
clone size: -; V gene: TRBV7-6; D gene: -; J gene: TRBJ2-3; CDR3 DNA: TGTGCCAGCAGCTTAGCGCGCCCAGATACGCAGTATTTT; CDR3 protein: CASSLARPDTQYF
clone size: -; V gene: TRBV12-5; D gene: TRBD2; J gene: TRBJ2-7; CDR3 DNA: TGTGCTAGTGGTTCCAGACTAGCGGGAGGGTTCAACGAGCAGTACTTC; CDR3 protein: CASGSRLAGGFNEQYF
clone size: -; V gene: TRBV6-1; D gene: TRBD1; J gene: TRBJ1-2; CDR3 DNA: TGTGCCAGCAGTACGACAGGGGGCGATGGCTACACCTTC; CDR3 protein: CASSTTGGDGYTF
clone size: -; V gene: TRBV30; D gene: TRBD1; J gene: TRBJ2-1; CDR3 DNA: TGTGCCCGCAGAGAGGGACAGGGGCAGTTCTTC; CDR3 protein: CARREGQGQFF
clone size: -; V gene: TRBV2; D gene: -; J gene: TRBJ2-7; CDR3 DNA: TGTGCCAGCAGTACTCCCCGGGACAACTACGAGCAGTACTTC; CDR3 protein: CASSTPRDNYEQYF
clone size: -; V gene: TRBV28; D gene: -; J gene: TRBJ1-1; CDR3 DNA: TGTGCCAGCAGTATCGGGATGGGGGGGGGAACTGAAGCTTTCTTT; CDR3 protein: CASSIGMGGGTEAFF
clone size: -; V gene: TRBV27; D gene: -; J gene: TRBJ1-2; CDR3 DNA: TGTGCCAGCAGTTTATACTCAGGAAACTATGGCTACACCTTC; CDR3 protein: CASSLYSGNYGYTF
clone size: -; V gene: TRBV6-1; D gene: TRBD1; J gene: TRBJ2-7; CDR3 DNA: TGTGCCAGCAGTGAATTGGGACAGGGGGCGGGTGAGCAGTACTTC; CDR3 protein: CASSELGQGAGEQYF
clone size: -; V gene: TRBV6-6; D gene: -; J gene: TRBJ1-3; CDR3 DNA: TGTGCCAGCAGTTACGGGACTTCGATCGGAAACACCATATATTTT; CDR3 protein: CASSYGTSIGNTIYF
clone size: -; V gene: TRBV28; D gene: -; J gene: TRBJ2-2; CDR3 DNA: TGTGCCAGCAGAAAACAGGGGGCGGGGGGCACCGGGGAGCTGTTTTTT; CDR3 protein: CASRKQGAGGTGELFF
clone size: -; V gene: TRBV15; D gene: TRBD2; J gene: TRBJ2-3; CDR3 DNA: TGTGCCACCAGCAGGCCAATCTTAGCGGGAAAAACAGATACGCAGTATTTT; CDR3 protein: CATSRPILAGKTDTQYF
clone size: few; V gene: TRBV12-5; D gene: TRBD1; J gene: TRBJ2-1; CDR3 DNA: TGTGCTAGTGGTTGGGACAGGGGCTATTTTGTCAATGAGCAGTTCTTC; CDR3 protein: CASGWDRGYFVNEQFF
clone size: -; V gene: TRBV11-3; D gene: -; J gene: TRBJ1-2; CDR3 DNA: TGTGCCAGCAGCTTCGGGGAGAGCTATGGCTACACCTTC; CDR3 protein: CASSFGESYGYTF
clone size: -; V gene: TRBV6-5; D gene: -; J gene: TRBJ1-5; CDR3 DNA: TGTGCCAGCAGTTACTCGGGGAGCCAGCCCCAGCATTTT; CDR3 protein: CASSYSGSQPQHF
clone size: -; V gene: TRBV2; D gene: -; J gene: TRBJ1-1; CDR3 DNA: TGTGCCAGCAGTGAAACTAACTTACGGGGTTTCCGGGACACTGAAGCTTTCTTT; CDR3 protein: CASSETNLRGFRDTEAFF
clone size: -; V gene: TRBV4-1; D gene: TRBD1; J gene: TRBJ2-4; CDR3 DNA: TGCGCCAGCAGCTTACGGGGGACAGGGGGAGAAAACATTCAGTACTTC; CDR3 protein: CASSLRGTGGENIQYF
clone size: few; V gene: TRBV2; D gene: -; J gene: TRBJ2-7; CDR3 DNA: TGTGCCAGCAGTCAGGGGTACGAGCAGTACTTC; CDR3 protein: CASSQGYEQYF
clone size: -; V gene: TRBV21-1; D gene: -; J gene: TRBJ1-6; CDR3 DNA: TGTGCCAGCAGCAACGCCAAGCGTTCACCCCTCCACTTT; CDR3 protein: CASSNAKRSPLHF
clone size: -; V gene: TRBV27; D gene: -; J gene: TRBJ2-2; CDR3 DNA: TGTGCCAGTGGACTCTTTAACACCGGGGAGCTGTTTTTT; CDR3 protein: CASGLFNTGELFF
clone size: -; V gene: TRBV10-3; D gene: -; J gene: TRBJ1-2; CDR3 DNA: TGTGCCATCAAGCGGCGACTATGGTATGGCTACACCTTC; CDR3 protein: CAIKRRLWYGYTF
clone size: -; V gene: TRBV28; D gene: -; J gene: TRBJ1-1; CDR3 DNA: TGTGCCAGCAGTTTAAAGTTCAATACTGGACAGAGTGAAGCTTTCTTT; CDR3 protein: CASSLKFNTGQSEAFF
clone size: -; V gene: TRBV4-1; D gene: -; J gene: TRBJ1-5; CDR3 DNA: TGCGCCAGCAGCCAAGTTTATAATCAGCCCCAGCATTTT; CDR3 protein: CASSQVYNQPQHF
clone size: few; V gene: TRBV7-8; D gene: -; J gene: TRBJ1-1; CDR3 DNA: TGTGCCAGCAGCTTGACAAGGGGGGGGAACACTGAAGCTTTCTTT; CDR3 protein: CASSLTRGGNTEAFF
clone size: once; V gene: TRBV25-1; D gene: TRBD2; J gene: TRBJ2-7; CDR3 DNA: TGTGCCAGCAGTGGAAGGGGACTAGCGGGAGTTGGCCACGAGCAGTACTTC; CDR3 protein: CASSGRGLAGVGHEQYF
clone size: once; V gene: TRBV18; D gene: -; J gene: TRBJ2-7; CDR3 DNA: TGTGCCAGCTCACCACCACGGGGATCCTACGAGCAGTACTTC; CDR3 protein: CASSPPRGSYEQYF
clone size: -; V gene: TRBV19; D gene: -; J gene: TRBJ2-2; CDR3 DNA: TGTGCCAGTAGTAAGCGGAACTATCCGGAGCTGTTTTTT; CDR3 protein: CASSKRNYPELFF
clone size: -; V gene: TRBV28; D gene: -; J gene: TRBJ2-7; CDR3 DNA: TGTGCCAGCAGCCCAGGACAGAGCTACGAGCAGTACTTC; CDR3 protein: CASSPGQSYEQYF
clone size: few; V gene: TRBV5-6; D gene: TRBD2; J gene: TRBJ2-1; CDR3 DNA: TGTGCCAGCAGCTGGGTAGCGGGGGCTATGGATGAGCAGTTCTTC; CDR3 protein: CASSWVAGAMDEQFF
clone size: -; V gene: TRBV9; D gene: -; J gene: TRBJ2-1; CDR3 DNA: TGTGCCAGCAGCCAAGGCGGGACCCCCTACAATGAGCAGTTCTTC; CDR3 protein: CASSQGGTPYNEQFF
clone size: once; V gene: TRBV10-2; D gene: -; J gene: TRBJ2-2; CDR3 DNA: TGCGCCAGCAGCCGAAAGAAGCCCACCGGGGAGCTGTTTTTT; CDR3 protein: CASSRKKPTGELFF
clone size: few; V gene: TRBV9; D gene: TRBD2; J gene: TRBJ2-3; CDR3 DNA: TGTGCCAGCAGCGTAGCAGGCGAGGGAGGGTATACGCAGTATTTT; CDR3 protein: CASSVAGEGGYTQYF
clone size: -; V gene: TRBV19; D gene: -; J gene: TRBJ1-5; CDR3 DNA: TGTGCCAGTAGTATGGACTCAGGGGCATGGAAGGATCAGCCCCAGCATTTT; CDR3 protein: CASSMDSGAWKDQPQHF
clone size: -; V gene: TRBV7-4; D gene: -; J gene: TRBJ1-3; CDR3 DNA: TGTGCCAGCAGCTTTCCGTCGAGCGGCTACTCTGGAAACACCATATATTTT; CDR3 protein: CASSFPSSGYSGNTIYF
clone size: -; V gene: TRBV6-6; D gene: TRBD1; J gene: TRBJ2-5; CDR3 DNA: TGTGCCAGCAGTACAGGGGACGGAGAGACCCAGTACTTC; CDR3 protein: CASSTGDGETQYF
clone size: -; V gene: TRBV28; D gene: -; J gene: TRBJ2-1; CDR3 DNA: TGTGCCAGCAGTTTATCCCCGCGTTGGTTTAATGAGCAGTTCTTC; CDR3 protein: CASSLSPRWFNEQFF